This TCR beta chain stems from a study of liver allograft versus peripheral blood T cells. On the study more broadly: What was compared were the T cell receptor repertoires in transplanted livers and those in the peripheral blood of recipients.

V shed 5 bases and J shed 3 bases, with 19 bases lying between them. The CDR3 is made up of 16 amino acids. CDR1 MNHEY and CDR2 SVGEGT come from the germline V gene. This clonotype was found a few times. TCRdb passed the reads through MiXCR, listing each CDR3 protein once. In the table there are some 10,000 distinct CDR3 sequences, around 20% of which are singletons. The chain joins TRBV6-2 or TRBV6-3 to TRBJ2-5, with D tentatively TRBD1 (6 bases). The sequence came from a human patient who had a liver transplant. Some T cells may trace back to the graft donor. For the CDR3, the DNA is TGTGCCAGCAGTGCTCCCCAGGGGCAAGGGGAAGAGACCCAGTACTTC. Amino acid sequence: CASSAPQGQGEETQYF.